One sample yielded the 9 T cell receptor beta chains listed below, sequenced in a study of cytomegalovirus exposure and HLA in healthy donors. The primer mix had 60 Vbeta and 13 Jbeta primers. The table came from immunoSEQ multiplex PCR; TCRdb's copy has only in-frame clones and leaves some out. The sample has roughly 150,000 clones, approximately 82% seen once; the top ten hold 10% to 12%. Sequencing input: PBMCs. The receptors were gathered from a man aged 18 to 29 in good health and CMV-seropositive.

The V gene is TRBV9, the J gene TRBJ2-1; 14 nucleotides line up with TRBD2. Per the germline V gene, CDR1 is SGDLS and CDR2 is YYNGEE. The CDR3 consists of 16 residues. J was trimmed by 8 bases and V by 4 bases; bases with no gene match: 8. The chain's CDR3 is CASSYLGTSGGHEQFF. The CDR3 bases are TGTGCCAGCAGCTACCTCGGGACTAGCGGGGGCCATGAGCAGTTCTTC.

The genes are TRBV6-5 and TRBJ2-3, with 7 positions matching TRBD2. CDR3 length: 14 residues. Germline V lookup: CDR1 MNHEY, CDR2 SVGAGI. With V trimmed by 2 bases and J by 6 bases, 5 bases remained unmatched. The CDR3: CASSYGAGADTQYF. The CDR3 DNA reads as TGTGCCAGCAGTTACGGCGCGGGAGCCGATACGCAGTATTTT.

The rearrangement links TRBV27 to TRBJ2-3; 10 bases fit TRBD2. This CDR3 is 14 amino acids long. J lost 5 bases, V lost 8 bases, and 7 bases had no gene match. The germline V gene encodes CDR1 MNHEY and CDR2 SMNVEV (reference sequence). Written as DNA, the CDR3 is TGTGCCAGCGGATATAGCGGGAGGTTAGATACGCAGTATTTT. Translation gives CASGYSGRLDTQYF.

V is TRBV4-1 and J is TRBJ2-7; 8 positions agree with TRBD2. The CDR3 is 17 amino acids. The trim removed 0 bases at V and 3 bases at J, leaving 10 bases unmatched. The germline gives CDR1 MGHRA, CDR2 YSYEKL. The CDR3 bases are TGCGCCAGCAGCCAAGATCCTAAGCGGGAGCGATTCTACGAGCAGTACTTC. This sequence encodes CASSQDPKRERFYEQYF.

J is TRBJ2-4 and V is TRBV28, with D perhaps matching TRBD1 (6 bases). Germline V CDR1 and CDR2: MDHEN, SYDVKM. The CDR3 totals 16 residues. Trimming took 4 bases from V and 1 from J, leaving 14 bases between them. The CDR3 DNA is TGTGCCAGCAGTTCAACCAGGGGAAGGGCCAAAAACATTCAGTACTTC. Translating gives CASSSTRGRAKNIQYF.

This chain uses TRBV9 with TRBJ2-1; 15 bases are shared with TRBD2. The CDR3 length is 19 residues. Trimming took 7 bases from V and 5 from J; bases not matched to a gene: 16. CDR1 and CDR2 from the germline V gene are SGDLS and YYNGEE. Here the CDR3 reads CASGRGGTSGRKGDNEQFF. As DNA, the CDR3 is TGTGCCAGCGGTAGGGGAGGGACTAGCGGGAGGAAGGGGGACAATGAGCAGTTCTTC.

This clone appeared once. V gene TRBV5-1 combines with J gene TRBJ2-7, with TRBD1 matching over 9 bases. V trimming: 2 bases; J trimming: 4 bases; junction bases outside the gene matches: 7. The germline gives CDR1 SGHRS, CDR2 YFSETQ. CDR3 size: 15 residues. Here the CDR3 DNA reads TGCGCCAGCAGCTTCAGAACAGGGGGCAAGTACGAGCAGTACTTC. Residues: CASSFRTGGKYEQYF.

This clone was recorded once. The chain recombines TRBV28 with TRBJ1-5; D gene ambiguous. Germline CDR1 is MDHEN and CDR2 is SYDVKM. The CDR3 loop spans 15 amino acids. The germline V and J ends were trimmed by 6 bases and 1 base, with 13 bases remaining between them. CDR3 sequence: CASRDRGNSNQPQHF. The CDR3, as DNA: TGTGCCAGCAGGGATCGGGGAAACAGCAATCAGCCCCAGCATTTT.

A few counts support this clone. The gene calls are TRBV11-2 and TRBJ2-6; 9 bases align to TRBD1. The V gene end was trimmed by 5 bases and the J gene end by 0 bases; junction bases not matched to a gene: 11. The CDR3 loop spans 19 amino acids. Germline V gene data show CDR1 as SGHAT and CDR2 as FQNNGV. CDR3 DNA: TGTGCCAGCAGCCTCCTACTACAGGGGGCTGGCTCTGGGGCCAACGTCCTGACTTTC. Its translation: CASSLLLQGAGSGANVLTF.